The 22 T cell receptor beta chains in this list originate from one sample, sequenced in a study of long-term antiretroviral therapy in people with HIV. The assay, immunoSEQ v3.0, was run at survey level. Repertoires were generated with immunoSEQ multiplex PCR, while TCRdb's copy carries only in-frame clones and drops some. The sample has more than 20,000 clones; less than 85% are singletons. The material sequenced was unsorted PBMCs, taken 0.5 years before starting antiretroviral therapy. These receptors all come from a man aged 35 to 55 with HIV.

V usage is TRBV2 and J usage is TRBJ2-7, with D perhaps matching TRBD2 (6 bases). This CDR3 region has 13 residues. V was clipped by 5 bases and J by 2 bases, with 10 bases between them. In germline, CDR1 is SNHLY, CDR2 FYNNEI. CDR3 region: CASSPTSPYEQYF. CDR3 nucleotides: TGTGCCAGCAGTCCGACTAGTCCCTACGAGCAGTACTTC.

The chain joins TRBV27 to TRBJ1-2; the match to TRBD1 covers 9 bases. The CDR3 loop spans 18 amino acids. V shed 3 bases and J 0 bases; nucleotides not matched to a gene: 11. Germline values: CDR1 MNHEY, CDR2 SMNVEV (reference sequence). CDR3 residues: CASSFGWGQGSTNYGYTF. The CDR3 nucleotides read TGTGCCAGCAGTTTTGGGTGGGGACAGGGCTCGACTAACTATGGCTACACCTTC.

This chain uses TRBV2 with TRBJ1-1; tentatively, D is TRBD1 (5 bases). V was shortened by 0 bases and J by 7 bases, with 15 bases between the two germline ends. The CDR3 totals 15 residues. The germline V gene encodes CDR1 SNHLY and CDR2 FYNNEI. CDR3 sequence reads: CASSEARLQAHEAFF. Written as DNA, the CDR3 is TGTGCCAGCAGTGAAGCGCGGCTACAGGCCCATGAAGCTTTCTTT.

The chain carries TRBV6-5 and TRBJ2-2; maybe TRBD1 (6 bases). The V end lost 8 bases, the J end lost 4 bases, and 14 bases lay between the germline ends. The germline gives CDR1 MNHEY, CDR2 SVGAGI. This CDR3 is 14 amino acids long. CDR3 in amino acids: CASAARGSTGELFF. The CDR3 bases are TGTGCCAGCGCCGCTAGGGGGAGCACCGGGGAGCTGTTTTTT.

This sequence joins TRBV2 and TRBJ1-6; TRBD1 might be the D (5 bases). Trimming pared 6 bases from V and 7 bases from J, leaving 16 bases between. The CDR3 runs to 15 residues. CDR1 is SNHLY, CDR2 FYNNEI, per germline. CDR3: CASSPQGALNSPLHF. The CDR3 nucleotides are TGTGCCAGCAGCCCCCAGGGAGCCCTGAATTCACCCCTCCACTTT.

V gene TRBV19 combines with J gene TRBJ2-2; D is unclear. Germline CDR1 and CDR2: LNHDA and SQIVND (reference sequence). Deletions cut 6 bases from V and 4 bases from J, with 12 bases between. The CDR3 extends over 14 amino acids. The chain's CDR3 is CASSVAGGTGELFF. The CDR3 nucleotides are TGTGCCAGTAGCGTGGCAGGTGGCACCGGGGAGCTGTTTTTT.

This chain links TRBV5-1 with TRBJ1-1; D unclear. The germline V and J ends were trimmed by 3 bases and 5 bases, with 11 bases remaining between them. The CDR3 loop spans 13 amino acids. The V gene's germline CDR1 is SGHRS and CDR2 YFSETQ. The CDR3 loop reads CASSSHYGTEAFF. CDR3 nucleotides: TGCGCCAGCAGCTCTCACTATGGGACTGAAGCTTTCTTT.

This clone was detected only once. V and J are TRBV28 and TRBJ2-2; D assignment may be TRBD1 or TRBD2 (6 bases each). CDR1 and CDR2 from the germline V gene are MDHEN and SYDVKM. V lost 6 bases to trimming and J lost 2 bases, with 13 bases between them. The CDR3 length is 15 residues. CDR3 loop: CASRSRGTNTGELFF. The CDR3 nucleotides read TGTGCCAGCAGATCTAGGGGGACTAACACCGGGGAGCTGTTTTTT.

The table lists this clone with a few counts. The CDR3: CASREGRGNSPLHF. For the CDR3, the DNA is TGTGCCAGCAGGGAAGGGAGGGGGAATTCACCCCTCCACTTT. The V gene is TRBV25-1, the J gene TRBJ1-6; a weak D match, TRBD1 (6 bases). The V and J ends lost 6 bases and 7 bases respectively, with 13 bases between them. CDR1 is MGHDK, CDR2 SYGVNS, per germline. The CDR3 has 14 amino acids.

The chain combines TRBV7-2 with TRBJ1-1; D gene uncertain. V was pared by 2 bases and J by 0 bases, with 4 bases between. Germline CDR1 SGHTA, CDR2 FQGNSA. The CDR3 length is 13 residues. In DNA, the CDR3 is TGTGCCAGCAGCTTATGGGTGAACACTGAAGCTTTCTTT. Amino acid sequence: CASSLWVNTEAFF. Variable domain in full (rest from reference TRBV7-2 and TRBJ1-1): GAGVSQSPSNKVTEKGKDVELRCDPISGHTALYWYRQSLGQGLEFLIYFQGNSAPDKSGLPSDRFSAERTGGSVSTLTIQRTQQEDSAVYLCASSLWVNTEAFFGQGTRLTVV.

The chain joins TRBV7-5 to TRBJ2-5; the D call of TRBD2 is as the table states it, not checked on the DNA. TRBV7-5 is labeled a pseudogene. The CDR3 sequence is 16 residues long. CDR3 nucleotide sequence: TGTGCCAGAAGCTTAGATCGTCGGGGGGGCCGTGAGACCCAGTACTTC. Translation: CARSLDRRGGRETQYF.

The chain uses TRBV7-8 and TRBJ1-1; 8 positions match TRBD1. V lost 1 base to trimming and J lost 5 bases; unmatched junction nucleotides: 6. The CDR3 loop spans 15 amino acids. Germline-derived CDR1 and CDR2 are SGHVS and FQNEAQ. The DNA for the CDR3 is TGTGCCAGCAGCTTAGGGGCAGGGGGCTATACTGAAGCTTTCTTT. Protein sequence: CASSLGAGGYTEAFF.

V gene TRBV6-6 combines with J gene TRBJ2-5; D is perhaps TRBD2 (5 bases). The V gene lost 0 bases and the J gene lost 4 bases, with 9 bases spanning the gap. CDR3 size: 14 residues. CDR1 and CDR2 (germline): MNHNY, SVGAGI (reference sequence). As DNA, the CDR3 is TGTGCCAGCAGTTACTCGAGCCTAGCAGAGACCCAGTACTTC. Translated, it gives CASSYSSLAETQYF.

The chain links TRBV4-1 to TRBJ2-7, with D maybe TRBD2 (6 bases). V lost 2 bases and J lost 0, with 17 bases in between. The CDR3 has 17 amino acids. The germline gives CDR1 MGHRA, CDR2 YSYEKL. CDR3: CASSQKASGLSSYEQYF. CDR3 coding DNA: TGCGCCAGCAGCCAAAAGGCCAGCGGGCTCAGCTCCTACGAGCAGTACTTC.

The V and J genes are TRBV18 and TRBJ2-5; TRBD1 matches 7 bases. J was trimmed by 4 bases and V by 6 bases; bases with no gene match: 11. The CDR3 extends over 15 amino acids. Germline CDR1 is KGHSH and CDR2 is LQKENI. The DNA for the CDR3 is TGTGCCAGCTCTCCCGACAGGGCGGTCGGAGAGACCCAGTACTTC. Its protein product is CASSPDRAVGETQYF.

This chain links TRBV19 with TRBJ2-7; 7 nucleotides align to TRBD2. Germline CDR1 reads LNHDA; CDR2 reads SQIVND (reference sequence). The ends lost 3 bases at V and 6 bases at J; junction bases unmatched: 11. The CDR3 consists of 15 residues. Here the CDR3 reads CASSMRLADRFEQYF. In DNA form, the CDR3 reads TGTGCCAGTAGTATGAGGCTAGCGGACCGATTCGAGCAGTACTTC. Looking up the rest from reference TRBV19 and TRBJ2-7 gives the full variable domain: DGGITQSPKYLFRKEGQNVTLSCEQNLNHDAMYWYRQDPGQGLRLIYYSQIVNDFQKGDIAEGYSVSREKKESFPLTVTSAQKNPTAFYLCASSMRLADRFEQYFGPGTRLTVT.

This clone was counted a few times. The chain recombines TRBV7-2 with TRBJ1-2; D gene uncertain. The ends were cut back, 10 bases at V and 7 bases at J, with 19 bases in the middle. Germline CDR1 and CDR2: SGHTA and FQGNSA. The CDR3 contains 13 residues. DNA for the CDR3: TGTGCCACCTCTCCCCGAAGGGAAAGTGGCTACACCTTC. It specifies CATSPRRESGYTF.

This chain joins TRBV6-5 and TRBJ1-1; 7 nucleotides match TRBD1. This CDR3 has 13 amino acids. CDR1 and CDR2 from the germline V gene are MNHEY and SVGAGI. J lost 9 bases, V lost 6 bases, and 10 bases had no gene match. The CDR3 loop is CASRPLPGQKAFF. The CDR3 coding sequence is TGTGCCAGCAGACCCCTCCCGGGACAGAAAGCTTTCTTT.

V is TRBV5-1 and J is TRBJ1-1, with no clear D. The CDR3 length is 15 residues. V lost 5 bases, J lost 1 base, and 15 bases lay in between. Germline CDR1 reads SGHRS; CDR2 reads YFSETQ. CDR3 bases: TGCGCCAGCAGTCCAAGGGAGGGTTGGAACACTGAAGCTTTCTTT. Protein sequence: CASSPREGWNTEAFF. The whole variable domain, filled in from reference TRBV5-1 and TRBJ1-1, reads KAGVTQTPRYLIKTRGQQVTLSCSPISGHRSVSWYQQTPGQGLQFLFEYFSETQRNKGNFPGRFSGRQFSNSRSEMNVSTLELGDSALYLCASSPREGWNTEAFFGQGTRLTVV.

The chain is built from TRBV28 and TRBJ1-1; D unclear. The CDR3 totals 16 residues. The germline gives CDR1 MDHEN, CDR2 SYDVKM. The ends were cut back, 2 bases at V and 0 bases at J, with 13 bases in the middle. The CDR3 loop reads CASSLPTSALNTEAFF. The CDR3, as DNA: TGTGCCAGCAGTTTACCCACATCGGCTCTGAACACTGAAGCTTTCTTT.

The chain combines TRBV5-1 with TRBJ2-5; D not certain. The V and J ends lost 0 bases and 5 bases respectively, with 8 bases between them. The germline gives CDR1 SGHRS, CDR2 YFSETQ. The CDR3 is 13 amino acids. CDR3 nucleotides: TGCGCCAGCAGCTTGGCCCCCGGGGAGACCCAGTACTTC. The encoded protein is CASSLAPGETQYF.

Only one count was recorded for this clone. The J gene is TRBJ2-1, the V gene TRBV10-2, with a tentative D call TRBD1 (6 bases). CDR1 WSHSY and CDR2 SAAADI come from the germline V gene. This CDR3 contains 11 residues. Trimming left V 9 bases short and J 8 bases short, with 11 bases between. This CDR3 reads CASLQGDEQFF. CDR3 coding DNA: TGCGCCAGTCTACAGGGTGATGAGCAGTTCTTC.